What follows describes a single T cell receptor (beta chain). The V and J ends lost 5 bases and 0 bases respectively, with 18 bases between them. There are 17 residues in the CDR3. Germline CDR1 LNHDA, CDR2 SQIVND (reference sequence). Profiling relied on immunoSEQ multiplex PCR, and the TCRdb table lists in-frame clones only, not all of them. The sample has 73,000 or so clones, roughly 80% seen once; the top ten hold 4.5%. This entry is derived from a study of blood T cell repertoires in COVID-19. This chain connects TRBV19 to TRBJ2-3; D gene uncertain. What was sequenced was peripheral blood. The receptor was isolated from a woman aged 60-75 years with acute or convalescent COVID-19. The CDR3 nucleotides are TGTGCCAGTAGTCTTTCGACTCGTCCCACTAGCACAGATACGCAGTATTTT. Residues: CASSLSTRPTSTDTQYF.